The 32 T cell receptor beta chains below come from one sample, sequenced in a study of T cell responses to AZD1222 COVID-19 vaccine. The method was immunoSEQ multiplex PCR; TCRdb's version includes in-frame clones alone and lacks a portion of them. The table lists 150,000 to 200,000 clones, about 92% of them singletons. The sample here was peripheral blood, taken on day 0 of AZD1222 vaccination. The source of these receptors is an adult in good health.

This rearrangement joins TRBV12-3 or TRBV12-4 to TRBJ2-7; D might be TRBD2 (5 bases). CDR3 length equals 13 residues. V shed 1 base and J shed 7 bases, with 11 bases lying between them. In nucleotides, the CDR3 is TGTGCCAGCAGTTTAGACCCCAGAGGGGAGCAGTACTTC. This codes for CASSLDPRGEQYF.

V is TRBV19 and J is TRBJ2-7; D gene ambiguous. The CDR3 consists of 16 residues. Trimming took off 6 bases at V and 3 bases at J, with 21 bases between the two ends. The germline CDR1 and CDR2 sequences are LNHDA and SQIVND (reference sequence). CDR3 in DNA: TGTGCCAGTAGCAATTCCTTTCTAATATCAGGCTACGAGCAGTACTTC. It codes for CASSNSFLISGYEQYF.

The V gene is TRBV24-1, the J gene TRBJ2-1; D is uncertain. There are 16 residues in the CDR3. Germline CDR1 is KGHDR and CDR2 is SFDVKD. V lost 0 bases and J 5 bases, leaving 13 bases between the germline ends. The CDR3 DNA follows: TGTGCCACCAGTGATTTGAAGGGTCTTACGAACAATGAGCAGTTCTTC. Translating it yields CATSDLKGLTNNEQFF.

The V gene is TRBV11-2, the J gene TRBJ2-3; 10 bases align to TRBD1. CDR3 size: 15 residues. CDR1 and CDR2 from the germline V gene are SGHAT and FQNNGV. V dropped 4 bases and J dropped 3; count of bases not matched to a gene: 4. The CDR3 sequence: CASSSRQGATDTQYF. The CDR3 region has the DNA TGTGCCAGCAGCTCCCGACAGGGGGCTACAGATACGCAGTATTTT. Drawing the rest from reference TRBV11-2 and TRBJ2-3, the complete variable domain is EAGVAQSPRYKIIEKRQSVAFWCNPISGHATLYWYQQILGQGPKLLIQFQNNGVVDDSQLPKDRFSAERLKGVDSTLKIQPAKLEDSAVYLCASSSRQGATDTQYFGPGTRLTVL.

V gene TRBV9 combines with J gene TRBJ2-2, with D unresolved. V was pared by 4 bases and J by 1 base, with 8 bases between. Germline CDR1 and CDR2: SGDLS and YYNGEE. The CDR3 is 14 amino acids. CDR3 bases: TGTGCCAGCAGCTTACGTGTGAACACCGGGGAGCTGTTTTTT. It yields the protein CASSLRVNTGELFF.

V gene TRBV9 combines with J gene TRBJ1-3; TRBD1 matches at 7 bases. V lost 1 base, J lost 0 bases, and 13 bases stayed unmatched. CDR3 length equals 19 residues. Germline V gene sequence: CDR1 SGDLS, CDR2 YYNGEE. DNA of the CDR3: TGTGCCAGCAGCGTAAGTTGGGGACGGGGACAGCGCTCTGGAAACACCATATATTTT. It specifies CASSVSWGRGQRSGNTIYF.

The genes are TRBV19 and TRBJ1-1; D gene uncertain. Germline V gives CDR1 LNHDA, CDR2 SQIVND (reference sequence). Trimming took off 8 bases at V and 4 bases at J, with 5 bases between the two ends. The CDR3 runs to 10 residues. For the CDR3, the DNA is TGTGCCAGTTTTGCCACTGAAGCTTTCTTT. This translates into CASFATEAFF.

V is TRBV25-1 and J is TRBJ2-7; 9 bases align to TRBD2. V shed 0 bases, J shed 5 bases, and the junction held 14 bases outside the gene matches. The CDR3 is 18 amino acids. Germline CDR1 MGHDK, CDR2 SYGVNS. The CDR3 sequence is CASSEYSVIEREANEQYF. DNA of the CDR3: TGTGCCAGCAGTGAATATAGTGTAATAGAGCGGGAGGCTAACGAGCAGTACTTC.

The chain recombines TRBV7-9 with TRBJ1-6, with 7 nucleotides matching TRBD1. The germline gives CDR1 SEHNR, CDR2 FQNEAQ (reference sequence). The CDR3 has 15 amino acids. With 5 bases clipped from V and 10 bases from J, the junction kept 11 bases outside the gene matches. Here the CDR3 DNA reads TGTGCCAGCAGCCGAGAACAGGGGATCGGGTCACCCCTCCACTTT. Protein product: CASSREQGIGSPLHF.

The genes are TRBV10-3 and TRBJ1-1; D is ambiguous. Germline V gene data show CDR1 as ENHRY and CDR2 as SYGVKD. V lost 0 bases and J 5 bases, leaving 13 bases between the germline ends. CDR3 length: 15 residues. CDR3 amino acids: CAISESRGAGTEAFF. CDR3 coding DNA: TGTGCCATCAGTGAGTCCCGGGGAGCCGGGACTGAAGCTTTCTTT.

V usage is TRBV7-9 and J usage is TRBJ1-4, with a tentative D call TRBD1 (5 bases). V lost 4 bases and J 7 bases, leaving 13 bases between the germline ends. Germline CDR1 SEHNR, CDR2 FQNEAQ (reference sequence). The CDR3 has 14 amino acids. The CDR3 is CASSSDGGGEKLFF. CDR3 DNA: TGTGCCAGCAGCTCCGACGGGGGTGGTGAAAAACTGTTTTTT.

The V call is TRBV18, the J call TRBJ2-1; tentative D call: TRBD1 (6 bases). Germline lookup yields CDR1 KGHSH and CDR2 LQKENI. The V gene lost 9 bases and the J gene lost 0 bases, with 15 bases spanning the gap. The CDR3 is 15 residues long. CDR3 sequence: CASSDSRSSYNEQFF. The CDR3 DNA reads as TGTGCCAGTTCGGACAGCCGGAGCTCCTACAATGAGCAGTTCTTC.

The rearrangement links TRBV4-1 to TRBJ1-1; a possible D gene is TRBD1 (6 bases). CDR1 MGHRA and CDR2 YSYEKL come from the germline V gene. This CDR3 is built from 14 residues. V was shortened by 1 base and J by 3 bases, with 9 bases between the two germline ends. The CDR3 reads CASSQGGGDTEAFF. CDR3 nucleotides: TGCGCCAGCAGCCAAGGAGGGGGAGACACTGAAGCTTTCTTT.

The chain recombines TRBV12-3 or TRBV12-4 with TRBJ1-2, with D possibly being TRBD1 (6 bases). V lost 10 bases, J lost 10 bases, and 19 bases lay in between. The CDR3 contains 12 residues. In DNA, the CDR3 is TGTGCCATCTTCGGCGGGGGCTTCCCCTACACCTTC. It is translated as CAIFGGGFPYTF.

J is TRBJ2-7 and V is TRBV10-3; 12 bases match TRBD2. Germline CDR1 is ENHRY and CDR2 is SYGVKD. The V gene end was trimmed by 7 bases and the J gene end by 1 base; junction bases not matched to a gene: 5. The CDR3 length is 15 residues. As DNA, the CDR3 is TGTGCCATCACCTCAGGGACTAGCGGGTCCTACGAGCAGTACTTC. Protein product: CAITSGTSGSYEQYF.

Here the CDR3 reads CASSLMVGTEAFF. The CDR3 DNA follows: TGTGCCAGCAGCTTAATGGTAGGCACTGAAGCTTTCTTT. The rearrangement uses TRBV7-9 and TRBJ1-1, with unresolved D. The CDR3 sequence is 13 residues long. Germline CDR1 is SEHNR and CDR2 is FQNEAQ (reference sequence). With 2 bases removed from V and 4 bases from J, the gap between germline ends came to 8 bases.

The CDR3 DNA follows: TGTGCCAGCAGCTTGGACGCTGAAGCTTTCTTT. It is translated as CASSLDAEAFF. The chain employs TRBV5-5 and TRBJ1-1; no clear D gene. The germline gives CDR1 SGHKS, CDR2 YYEKEE (reference sequence). The CDR3 has 11 residues. Trimming removed 0 bases at V and 6 bases at J, with 3 bases between. Filled out from reference TRBV5-5 and TRBJ1-1, the complete variable domain reads DAGVTQSPTHLIKTRGQQVTLRCSPISGHKSVSWYQQVLGQGPQFIFQYYEKEERGRGNFPDRFSARQFPNYSSELNVNALLLGDSALYLCASSLDAEAFFGQGTRLTVV.

This clone has ten or more counts. This sequence joins TRBV5-4 and TRBJ2-3, with D perhaps TRBD2 (5 bases). Trimming took 0 bases from V and 2 from J, leaving 7 bases between them. The CDR3 is made up of 14 amino acids. Germline CDR1 is SGHNT and CDR2 is YYREEE (reference sequence). CDR3 in amino acids: CASSLAGSTDTQYF. CDR3 in DNA: TGTGCCAGCAGCTTGGCGGGGTCCACAGATACGCAGTATTTT.

This clone is a singleton in its sample. The V and J genes are TRBV28 and TRBJ2-5; the D is unclear. The CDR3 has 12 residues. V shed 10 bases and J shed 0 bases, with 9 bases lying between them. The V gene's germline CDR1 is MDHEN and CDR2 SYDVKM. CDR3 nucleotides: TGTGCCACCCGGATCTACCAAGAGACCCAGTACTTC. Its translation: CATRIYQETQYF.

This chain uses TRBV5-1 with TRBJ1-1; D possibly corresponds to TRBD1 (5 bases). The CDR3 consists of 17 residues. V shed 1 base and J shed 0 bases, with 16 bases lying between them. The germline V gene has CDR1 SGHRS and CDR2 YFSETQ. The CDR3 loop is CASSLWGREGMNTEAFF. In DNA, the CDR3 is TGCGCCAGCAGCTTGTGGGGCAGGGAGGGAATGAACACTGAAGCTTTCTTT.

The chain is built from TRBV19 and TRBJ2-5; 10 positions match TRBD1. V shed 4 bases, J shed 3 bases, and the junction held 8 bases outside the gene matches. The CDR3 totals 16 residues. The germline V gene encodes CDR1 LNHDA and CDR2 SQIVND (reference sequence). The CDR3 spells CASSNLIGTGEETQYF. The CDR3 bases are TGTGCCAGTAGTAATTTGATAGGGACAGGGGAAGAGACCCAGTACTTC.

The chain joins TRBV6-1 to TRBJ1-1, with D perhaps TRBD1 (6 bases). Germline CDR1 MNHNS, CDR2 SASEGT. The V and J ends lost 1 base and 1 base respectively, with 16 bases between them. The CDR3 extends over 17 amino acids. CDR3 nucleotides: TGTGCCAGCAGTGAAGGGGGACAACGAGGAGGGAACACTGAAGCTTTCTTT. This codes for CASSEGGQRGGNTEAFF.

This rearrangement joins TRBV12-3 or TRBV12-4 to TRBJ1-1; D is undetermined. The CDR3 spans 13 residues. Trimming took off 5 bases at V and 0 bases at J, with 7 bases between the two ends. The DNA of the CDR3 is TGTGCCAGCAGTCAACTTGTGAACACTGAAGCTTTCTTT. It codes for CASSQLVNTEAFF.

The table lists this clone with a count of one. The rearrangement links TRBV27 to TRBJ2-1; no definite D call. V dropped 2 bases and J dropped 2 bases, with 16 bases sitting between them. The CDR3 loop spans 17 amino acids. CDR1 MNHEY and CDR2 SMNVEV come from the germline V gene (reference sequence). DNA of the CDR3: TGTGCCAGCAGTTTAGCTTACGGACCAGGCACCTACAATGAGCAGTTCTTC. Translation gives CASSLAYGPGTYNEQFF.

The rearrangement links TRBV6-1 to TRBJ1-2; D not certain. V shed 3 bases and J shed 8 bases, with 16 bases lying between them. CDR3 size: 14 residues. CDR1 and CDR2 (germline): MNHNS, SASEGT. This CDR3 reads CASSDAGRGLGYTF. CDR3 in DNA: TGTGCCAGCAGTGATGCTGGGAGAGGTCTGGGCTACACCTTC.

The rearrangement joins TRBV2 to TRBJ2-5; 9 bases are a match to TRBD2. The length of the CDR3 is 19 residues. V shed 0 bases, J shed 2 bases, and the junction held 13 bases outside the gene matches. The germline V gene encodes CDR1 SNHLY and CDR2 FYNNEI. Here the CDR3 reads CASSEARGAGGGTQETQYF. CDR3 nucleotide sequence: TGTGCCAGCAGTGAAGCGCGTGGCGCGGGGGGGGGAACTCAAGAGACCCAGTACTTC.

The chain has TRBV19 and TRBJ2-1; either TRBD1 or TRBD2 may fit D (5 bases each). Deletions cut 6 bases from V and 6 bases from J, with 15 bases between. The CDR3 totals 14 residues. Germline V gives CDR1 LNHDA, CDR2 SQIVND (reference sequence). This CDR3 is CASSLEGFGNEQFF. Here the CDR3 DNA reads TGTGCCAGTAGCCTAGAGGGGTTTGGCAATGAGCAGTTCTTC.

The genes are TRBV6-1 and TRBJ1-6; D unclear. CDR1 and CDR2 from the germline V gene are MNHNS and SASEGT. The CDR3 sequence is 14 residues long. V was trimmed by 3 bases and J by 7 bases, leaving 10 bases between them. CDR3 region: CASSEWAMNSPLHF. CDR3 sequence (DNA): TGTGCCAGCAGTGAGTGGGCTATGAATTCACCCCTCCACTTT.

This clone appeared a few times. The chain is built from TRBV6-1 and TRBJ2-1; no definite D call. V shed 1 base and J shed 0 bases, with 13 bases lying between them. Per the germline V gene, CDR1 is MNHNS and CDR2 is SASEGT. The CDR3 spans 17 residues. The CDR3 DNA reads TGTGCCAGCAGTGAAGTTGGTGGGCACCACTCCTACAATGAGCAGTTCTTC. This codes for CASSEVGGHHSYNEQFF.

This clone was recorded a few times. Different DNA sequences within this sample yield the same CDR3. The J gene is TRBJ1-6, the V gene TRBV30; D is uncertain. This CDR3 has 13 amino acids. The germline V gene has CDR1 GTSNPN and CDR2 SVGIG (reference sequence). Trimming pared 1 base from V and 5 bases from J, leaving 6 bases between. As DNA, the CDR3 is TGTGCCTGGAGTGAAACCGATAATTCACCCCTCCACTTT. Translated: CAWSETDNSPLHF.

This chain links TRBV2 with TRBJ1-1; 9 bases match TRBD1. The CDR3 is made up of 18 amino acids. J gave up 1 base and V 6 bases, and 15 bases lay outside the gene matches. The germline V gene encodes CDR1 SNHLY and CDR2 FYNNEI. The CDR3 sequence: CASRESRDRASWNTEAFF. DNA of the CDR3: TGTGCCAGCAGGGAGTCCCGGGACAGGGCGAGTTGGAACACTGAAGCTTTCTTT.

This clone was detected only once. J is TRBJ2-3 and V is TRBV19; 8 bases are a match to TRBD1. Germline CDR1 LNHDA, CDR2 SQIVND (reference sequence). Trimming removed 4 bases from V and 10 bases from J; junction bases left unmatched: 10. The CDR3 totals 14 residues. In nucleotides, the CDR3 is TGTGCCAGTAGTAATGGACAGGGAACGAATGCGCAGTATTTT. This translates into CASSNGQGTNAQYF.